This T cell receptor (beta chain) was observed in a study of cytomegalovirus exposure and HLA in healthy donors (dated by TCRdb to 2016 to 2017). With respect to the entire study: An earlier analysis of under 600 of the donors reported roughly 300 Gb of sequence data and 100 million to 130 million unique TCR beta sequences from 190 million or so T cells. A separate validation cohort of over 95 different subjects was used in addition to the roughly 720-subject first cohort. Typing coverage differed by locus: A, B, C, DRB1 and DQB1 were typed in roughly 620-630 donors, DQA1 in 500 to 550, DPA1 in 600 to 610, and DPB1 in 450 to 490. Five DR-DQ haplotypes were handled as single units for association and clustering, since linkage in the cohort was strong. The aim of the study was to test whether cataloging public T cell receptors could identify signatures of past pathogen exposure. HLA typing included class I and class II loci at four-digit resolution. An earlier analysis of about 620 of the donors applied high-throughput TCR beta sequencing to assess whether each TCR beta V gene segment acted as functional or pseudogenic. To predict cytomegalovirus infection status, the study brought together high-throughput TCR immunosequencing, statistical association of individual TCRs with disease status, and machine learning. Approximately 310 gigabases of sequencing data and tens of millions of unique TCR sequences were included in an early release covering several hundred HLA-typed donors. The study profiled the T cell repertoires of some 610 subjects by immunosequencing and related them to cytomegalovirus serostatus. All discovery cohort repertoires had been generated using a single sequencing platform. Among about 390 genotyped donors of the cohort, an average of roughly 240,000 unique TCR beta nucleotide sequences were sequenced per donor, roughly 20% of them non-productive. Among the roughly 370 genotyped donors, more than 70% belonged to the genetic ancestry cluster associated with self-reported Caucasian donors. In the later analysis, no new phenotypic data were used to find candidate immune exposures; instead, reliance was placed on TCR beta sequences and their occurrence across donors. Donor age, sex, ethnicity and CMV serostatus were compiled alongside the repertoire data. Genome-wide SNP genotypes for about three fifths of the roughly 670 donors were used in a later genetic analysis, which treated that subset as a discovery cohort. A later analysis re-examined previously published TCR beta repertoires from more than 600 donors and added high-resolution HLA genotyping to investigate patterns of TCR occurrence.

V lost 5 bases and J lost 0 bases, and the count of bases not matched to a germline gene is 6. The CDR3 contains 15 residues, cysteine and phenylalanine counted. Only the CDR3 DNA is retained, 45 bases long and in frame from the first base. The germline V gene (reference sequence) provides CDR1 LNHDA and CDR2 SQIVND. Broader findings and caveats from the paper: In a later analysis, most CMV-associated TCR beta chains were found to appear HLA-restricted, with HLA associations seemingly driven largely by CMV exposure. Specific HLA alleles were associated with 15,000 to 20,000 TCR beta sequences at a false discovery rate of 0.05 in a later analysis. V-gene and J-gene trimming of TCR beta chains was associated with a missense DCLRE1C variant in a later genetic analysis, and the association was replicated in an independent cohort. A later analysis found that HLA-associated TCR beta chains were more clonally expanded and had lower generation probabilities than equally common non-associated chains. An earlier analysis of 587 of the donors showed that most TCR beta V segments appeared in productive rearrangements either about 90% or about 30% of the time, which broadly matched IMGT annotations. A further reported finding was that TCR beta sequences accurately predicted the HLA-A and HLA-B alleles for most subjects in the first cohort. When HLA alleles, especially DR and DQ, strongly co-occurred, TCR associations were difficult to assign to individual alleles. The presence/absence analyses assumed that sequencing depth was roughly uniform across donors, and that assumption may not be true. A cluster of highly shared sequence variants was judged likely to be a technical artifact of the sequencing pipeline. Correlated functional status among segregating V segments might be attributable to linkage disequilibrium, but an unknown experimental factor could not be ruled out. In a later analysis, TCR association rates were found to vary across HLA loci, with the most associated TCRs seen for DRB1 alleles and the fewest for HLA-C alleles. Only TCR beta chains were sequenced in this cohort, and the absence of alpha or paired-chain data limited detectable features. Cytomegalovirus status was reported to be diagnosed by the classifier with high specificity and sensitivity in both the original and validation cohorts. Because counts were too low, roughly 16 rarely observed V segments, including chromosome 9 orphons, were left out of the earlier analysis of 587 of the donors. A total of 150 to 200 TCR beta chains were listed by the study as associated with cytomegalovirus. Most TCR sequences were observed very rarely across donors, whereas some public TCRs were present in many individuals. According to the authors, the approach could potentially be generalized to other disease states and immunological phenotypes. HLA typing was unavailable for some donors at each locus, so association tests used only the typed subset. In a later analysis, several top co-occurrence clusters were reported to appear linked to parvovirus B19, influenza, CMV and Epstein-Barr virus. CMV serostatus was the only immune exposure information available for the cohort. In vitro tests confirmed that a few of the cytomegalovirus-associated TCR beta chains recognize cytomegalovirus antigens. According to a later genetic analysis, donors in an Asian-associated ancestry cluster had fewer N-insertions in productive TCRs than the roughly 670-donor mean. Because the 87-base-pair reads could not distinguish some IMGT-functional V segments, including TRBV6-2 and TRBV6-3, those segments were excluded.

The cohort was made up of approximately 670 healthy bone marrow donors. Cohort members were all nominally healthy when sampled, although unrecorded immune exposures were likely present. The donor tested CMV seronegative, placing the donor among the roughly 400 seronegative members of the cohort. A peripheral blood sample was collected from each donor, and TCR beta sequencing was performed on peripheral blood mononuclear cells. Genomic DNA extraction from the blood cell samples was performed with the Qiagen DNeasy Blood Extraction Kit. Concerning this clone itself: Its recognized antigen is unknown. No base-level quality is on record; no much larger clone is a single base apart.

To prepare the library, the immunoSEQ multiplex PCR assay was applied. For the multiplex PCR, a mixture combining 60 forward primers for TCR Vbeta segments and 13 reverse primers for TCR Jbeta segments was used. A multiplex PCR assay on genomic DNA amplified the CDR3 region of rearranged TCR beta genes. The Illumina HiSeq System was used to sequence the amplified TCR beta libraries as 87-base-pair reads. Regarding the original processing steps: Across the roughly 670 repertoires, a later analysis counted around 80 million unique TCR beta chains, 9.5 million to 13 million of which were shared by at least two donors. To remove PCR and sequencing errors, raw reads were error-corrected and collapsed into unique sequences using a nearest-neighbor algorithm that merged closely related sequences. To assign V, D and J gene segments, CDR3 sequences were aligned to IMGT reference sequences. For a sequence to be retained, a match of at least six nucleotides to both a V gene segment and a J gene segment was required. A rearrangement counted as productive if the CDR3 had no stop codons and remained in frame with V and J, and every other rearrangement counted as non-productive. CDR3 was defined by IMGT convention, running from the second conserved V-encoded cysteine to the conserved J-encoded phenylalanine. The earlier analysis of more than 450 of the donors excluded sequences that lacked an unambiguous match to a single V gene segment. In an earlier analysis of a few hundred of the donors, a V segment was called functional when productive rearrangements were above 56.7%, and segregating when the standard deviation between donors exceeded 5%. A statistical classification framework was built for diagnosing cytomegalovirus status from the catalog of TCR beta chain sequences. In a later analysis, V and J genes were assigned by comparing TCR nucleotide sequences against IMGT/GENE-DB human TR gene sequences. Using the TCRdist pipeline, a later analysis assigned CDR3 sequences along with most-parsimonious VDJ recombination scenarios. In a later analysis, every TCR beta chain was defined by the combination of its CDR3 amino acid sequence and its V-gene family, and reads without a unique V-gene family were dropped. As a way to deal with suspected cross-contamination and a sequencing artifact, a later analysis dropped under 600 nucleotide sequences that were highly shared and had low generation probability. In a later analysis, a clonal expansion index for each public chain was calculated from normalized within-repertoire ranks of inferred template counts. In a later analysis, generation probabilities were computed using a VDJ recombination model fitted to out-of-frame rearrangements, and the results were checked against IGoR. A later analysis scored TCR-TCR, TCR-HLA and TCR-CMV co-occurrence with hypergeometric tests, applying a repertoire-size bias correction to TCR pairs. To estimate false discovery rates, a later analysis permuted the HLA or CMV assignments 20 times. A later analysis grouped co-occurring TCRs with DBSCAN, adding TCRdist sequence similarity when clustering within HLA-allele-positive subsets. Co-occurrence clustering excluded repertoires with fewer than 30,000 or more than 120,000 public chains, plus five with anomalous nucleotide sharing. TCRdb limited this immuneACCESS table to in-frame rearrangements with V and J called. A share of clones is missing; checked studies link under half to unresolved V genes, and the rest is unexplained. Clonal size and the V and J genes are those of that table, whereas D and trimming came from the DNA. Across this sample there are around 130,000 clones, with around 80% seen only once. The leading ten clones occupy about 1.8% of the sample.

Sequencing was carried out using PBMCs. The origin of this receptor is a woman in her forties in good health and CMV-seronegative. The V and J segments used are TRBV19 and TRBJ2-7; 8 of the junction bases match TRBD1. The nucleotides read TGTGCCAGTAGTTCCGGGACAGGTGCCTCCTACGAGCAGTACTTC. Translated, it reads CASSSGTGASYEQYF.